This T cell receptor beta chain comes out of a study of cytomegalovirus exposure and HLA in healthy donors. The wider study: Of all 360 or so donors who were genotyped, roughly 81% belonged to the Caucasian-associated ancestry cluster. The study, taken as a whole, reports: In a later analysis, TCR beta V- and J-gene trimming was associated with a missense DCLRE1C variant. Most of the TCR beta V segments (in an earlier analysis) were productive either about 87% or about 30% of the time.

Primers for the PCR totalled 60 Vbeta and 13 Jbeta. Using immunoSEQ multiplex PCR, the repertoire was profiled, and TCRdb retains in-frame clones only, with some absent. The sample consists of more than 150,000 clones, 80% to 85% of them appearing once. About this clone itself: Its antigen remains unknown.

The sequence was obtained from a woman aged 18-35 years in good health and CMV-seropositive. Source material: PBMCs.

The CDR3, as DNA: TGTGCCAGCAGAAACGACAGGGCCGGGGAGCTGTTTTTT. This translates into CASRNDRAGELFF. The genes are TRBV11-1 and TRBJ2-2, with TRBD1 matching 7 bases. The CDR3 has 13 amino acids. Per germline, CDR1 SGHAT and CDR2 FQDESV (reference sequence). V dropped 6 bases and J dropped 6; count of bases not matched to a gene: 4.